In this sample, the clone carrying this T cell receptor beta chain turned up a few times. V was pared by 9 bases and J by 2 bases, with 22 bases of the junction left unmatched. CDR3 length: 18 residues. Germline V gene lookup returns CDR1 MDHEN and CDR2 SYDVKM. As originally analysed: Quantification of nucleated cells was approximated via reference gene primer amplification. The repertoire was sequenced with immunoSEQ multiplex PCR; TCRdb's copy has only in-frame clones and lacks some. The DNA was the basis for D and trimming; V, J and clone size are from that table. Of hundreds of thousands of clones in the sample, around 83% were seen once. This entry is derived from a study of blood T cell repertoires in COVID-19. Study in general: T cells, B-cell-depleted T cells, or PBMCs supplied cDNA or gDNA.

The material sequenced was peripheral blood. This TCR came from a man of 80 years or more with acute or convalescent COVID-19. The chain joins TRBV28 to TRBJ2-7, with 7 bases matching TRBD1. The CDR3 bases are TGTGCCAGTCTCCAGTTTCTCCGAGGGACAGTTCTAACCTACGAGCAGTACTTC. This gives the protein CASLQFLRGTVLTYEQYF.